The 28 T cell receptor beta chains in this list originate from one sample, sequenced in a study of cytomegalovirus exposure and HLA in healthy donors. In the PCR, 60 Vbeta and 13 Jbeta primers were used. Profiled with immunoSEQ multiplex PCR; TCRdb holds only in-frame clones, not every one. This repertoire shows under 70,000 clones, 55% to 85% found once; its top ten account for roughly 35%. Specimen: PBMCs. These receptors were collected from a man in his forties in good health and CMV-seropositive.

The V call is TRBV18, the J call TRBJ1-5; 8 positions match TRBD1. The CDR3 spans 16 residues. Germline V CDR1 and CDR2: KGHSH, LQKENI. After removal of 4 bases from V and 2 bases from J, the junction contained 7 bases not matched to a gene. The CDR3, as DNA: TGTGCCAGCTCACTGGGCAGGGGGCGAGGCAATCAGCCCCAGCATTTT. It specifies CASSLGRGRGNQPQHF.

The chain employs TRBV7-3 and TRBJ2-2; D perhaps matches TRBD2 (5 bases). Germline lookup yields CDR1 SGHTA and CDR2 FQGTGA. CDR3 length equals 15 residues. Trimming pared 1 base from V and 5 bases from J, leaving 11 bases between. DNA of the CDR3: TGTGCCAGCAGCTTAATTAGTCGGGGTACCGGGGAGCTGTTTTTT. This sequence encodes CASSLISRGTGELFF.

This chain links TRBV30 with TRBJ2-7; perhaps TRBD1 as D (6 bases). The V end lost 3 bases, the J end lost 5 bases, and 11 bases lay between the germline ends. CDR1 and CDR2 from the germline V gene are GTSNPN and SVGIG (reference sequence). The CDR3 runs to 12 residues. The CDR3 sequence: CAWRGATNEQYF. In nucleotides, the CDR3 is TGTGCCTGGAGGGGGGCTACTAACGAGCAGTACTTC.

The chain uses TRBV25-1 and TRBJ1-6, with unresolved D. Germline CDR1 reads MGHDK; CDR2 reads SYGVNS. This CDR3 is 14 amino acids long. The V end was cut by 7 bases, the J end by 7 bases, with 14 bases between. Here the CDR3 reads CASKINDGNSPLHF. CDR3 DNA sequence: TGTGCCAGCAAGATCAATGATGGCAATTCACCCCTCCACTTT.

The CDR3 DNA follows: TGTGCCAGCAGCTCCGGGACAGGGCCGAGTGAGCAGTTCTTC. Translating gives CASSSGTGPSEQFF. The J gene is TRBJ2-1, the V gene TRBV7-3; 9 nucleotides align to TRBD1. Germline CDR1 SGHTA, CDR2 FQGTGA. V shed 4 bases and J 9 bases; nucleotides not matched to a gene: 7. This CDR3 comprises 14 residues.

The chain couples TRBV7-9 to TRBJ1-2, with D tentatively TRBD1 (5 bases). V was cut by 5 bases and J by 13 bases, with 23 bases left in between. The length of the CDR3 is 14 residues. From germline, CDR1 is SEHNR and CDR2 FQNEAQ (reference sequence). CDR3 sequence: CASSTAGGTDTSTF. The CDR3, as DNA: TGTGCCAGCAGCACAGCCGGGGGGACTGATACATCCACCTTC.

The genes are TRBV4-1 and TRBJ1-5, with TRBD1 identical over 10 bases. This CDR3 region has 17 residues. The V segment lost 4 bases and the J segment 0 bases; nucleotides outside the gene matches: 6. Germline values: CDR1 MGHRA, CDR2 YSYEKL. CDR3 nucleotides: TGCGCCAGCAGCCGGGGGACAGGGGCATATAGCAATCAGCCCCAGCATTTT. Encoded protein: CASSRGTGAYSNQPQHF.

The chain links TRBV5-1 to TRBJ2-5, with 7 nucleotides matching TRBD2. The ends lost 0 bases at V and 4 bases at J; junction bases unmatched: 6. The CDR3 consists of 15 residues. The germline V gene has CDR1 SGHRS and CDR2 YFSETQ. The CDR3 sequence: CASSLVLAAGETQYF. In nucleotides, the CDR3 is TGCGCCAGCAGCTTGGTCCTAGCGGCAGGAGAGACCCAGTACTTC. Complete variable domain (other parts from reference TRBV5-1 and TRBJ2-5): KAGVTQTPRYLIKTRGQQVTLSCSPISGHRSVSWYQQTPGQGLQFLFEYFSETQRNKGNFPGRFSGRQFSNSRSEMNVSTLELGDSALYLCASSLVLAAGETQYFGPGTRLLVL.

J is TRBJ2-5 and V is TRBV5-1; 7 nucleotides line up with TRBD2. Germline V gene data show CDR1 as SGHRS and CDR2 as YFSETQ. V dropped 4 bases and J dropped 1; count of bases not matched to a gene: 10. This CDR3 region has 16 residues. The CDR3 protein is CASSPTIRTSQETQYF. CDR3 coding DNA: TGCGCCAGCAGCCCAACGATCAGGACTAGCCAAGAGACCCAGTACTTC.

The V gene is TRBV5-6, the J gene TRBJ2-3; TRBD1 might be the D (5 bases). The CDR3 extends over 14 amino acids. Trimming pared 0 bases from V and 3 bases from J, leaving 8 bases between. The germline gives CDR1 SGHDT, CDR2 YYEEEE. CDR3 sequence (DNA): TGTGCCAGCAGCTTGGTTCAGGGAACAGATACGCAGTATTTT. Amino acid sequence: CASSLVQGTDTQYF.

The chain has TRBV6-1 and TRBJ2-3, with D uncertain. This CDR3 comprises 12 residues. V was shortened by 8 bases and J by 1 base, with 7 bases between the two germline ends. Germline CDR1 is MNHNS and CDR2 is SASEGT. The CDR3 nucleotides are TGTGCCAGCGGTCCAGGCACAGATACGCAGTATTTT. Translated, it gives CASGPGTDTQYF.

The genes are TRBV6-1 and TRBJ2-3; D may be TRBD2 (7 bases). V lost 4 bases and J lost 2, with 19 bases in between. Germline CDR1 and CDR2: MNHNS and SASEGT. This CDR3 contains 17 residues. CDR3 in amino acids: CASSVSLGGGTTDTQYF. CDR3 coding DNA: TGTGCCAGCAGTGTGTCCCTGGGCGGGGGCACCACAGATACGCAGTATTTT.

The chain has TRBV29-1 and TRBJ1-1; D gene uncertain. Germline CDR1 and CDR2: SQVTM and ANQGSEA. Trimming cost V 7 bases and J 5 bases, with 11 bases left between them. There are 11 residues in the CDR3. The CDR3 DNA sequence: TGCAGCGGAGCGGCTCGGACTGAAGCTTTCTTT. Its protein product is CSGAARTEAFF.

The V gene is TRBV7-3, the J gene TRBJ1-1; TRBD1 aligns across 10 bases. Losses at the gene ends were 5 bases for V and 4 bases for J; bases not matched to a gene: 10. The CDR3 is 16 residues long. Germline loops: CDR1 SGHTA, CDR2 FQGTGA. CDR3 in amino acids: CASSPVGGTGVTEAFF. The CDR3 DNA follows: TGTGCCAGCAGCCCGGTAGGTGGGACAGGGGTCACTGAAGCTTTCTTT.

The CDR3 is CASSLTGVLDTEAFF. The CDR3 DNA sequence: TGTGCCAGCAGCCTCACAGGGGTGTTGGACACTGAAGCTTTCTTT. V gene TRBV7-3 combines with J gene TRBJ1-1; 7 bases match TRBD1. There are 15 residues in the CDR3. In germline, CDR1 is SGHTA, CDR2 FQGTGA. The V gene end was trimmed by 5 bases and the J gene end by 3 bases; junction bases not matched to a gene: 9.

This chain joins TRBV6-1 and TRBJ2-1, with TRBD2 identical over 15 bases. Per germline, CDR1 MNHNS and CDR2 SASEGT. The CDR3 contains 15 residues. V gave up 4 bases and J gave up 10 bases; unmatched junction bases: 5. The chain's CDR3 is CASSGGLAGGGEQFF. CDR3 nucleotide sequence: TGTGCCAGCAGTGGGGGACTAGCGGGGGGCGGCGAGCAGTTCTTC.

CDR3 loop: CASSQYSGGDSYEQYF. The CDR3 bases are TGTGCCAGCAGCCAATATTCGGGGGGGGATTCCTACGAGCAGTACTTC. V gene TRBV4-2 combines with J gene TRBJ2-7, with 8 positions matching TRBD2. J was trimmed by 1 base and V by 2 bases; bases with no gene match: 7. This CDR3 region has 16 residues. Germline CDR1 is LGHNA and CDR2 is YNFKEQ.

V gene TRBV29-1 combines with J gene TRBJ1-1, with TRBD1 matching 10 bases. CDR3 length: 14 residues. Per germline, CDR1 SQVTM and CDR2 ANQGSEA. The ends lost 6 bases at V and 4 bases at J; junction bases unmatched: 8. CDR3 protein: CSVSGQGGGTEAFF. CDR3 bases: TGCAGCGTCTCCGGACAGGGGGGCGGCACTGAAGCTTTCTTT. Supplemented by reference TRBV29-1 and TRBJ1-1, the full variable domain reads SAVISQKPSRDICQRGTSLTIQCQVDSQVTMMFWYRQQPGQSLTLIATANQGSEATYESGFVIDKFPISRPNLTFSTLTVSNMSPEDSSIYLCSVSGQGGGTEAFFGQGTRLTVV.

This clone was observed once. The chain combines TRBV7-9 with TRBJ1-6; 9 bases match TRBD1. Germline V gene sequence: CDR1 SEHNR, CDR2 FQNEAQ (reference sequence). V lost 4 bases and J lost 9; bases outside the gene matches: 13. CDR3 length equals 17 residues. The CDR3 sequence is CASSSTTGTGFSSPLHF. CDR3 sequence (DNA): TGTGCCAGCAGCTCAACGACCGGGACAGGGTTTTCTTCACCCCTCCACTTT.

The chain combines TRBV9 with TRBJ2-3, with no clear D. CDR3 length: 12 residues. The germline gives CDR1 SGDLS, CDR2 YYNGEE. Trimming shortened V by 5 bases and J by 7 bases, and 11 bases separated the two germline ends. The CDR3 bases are TGTGCCAGCAGTCCCGAGACAAATACGCAGTATTTT. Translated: CASSPETNTQYF.

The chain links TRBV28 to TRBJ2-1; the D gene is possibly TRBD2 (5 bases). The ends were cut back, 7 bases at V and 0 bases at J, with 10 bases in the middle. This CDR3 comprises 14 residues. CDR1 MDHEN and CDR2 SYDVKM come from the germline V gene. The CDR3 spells CASNGVSSYNEQFF. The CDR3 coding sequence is TGTGCCAGCAACGGGGTTAGCTCCTACAATGAGCAGTTCTTC.

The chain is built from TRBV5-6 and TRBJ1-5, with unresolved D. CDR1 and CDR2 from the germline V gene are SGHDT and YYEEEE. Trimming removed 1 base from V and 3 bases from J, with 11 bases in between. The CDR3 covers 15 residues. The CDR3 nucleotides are TGTGCCAGCAGCTTGACCCCGAGATACAATCAGCCCCAGCATTTT. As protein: CASSLTPRYNQPQHF.

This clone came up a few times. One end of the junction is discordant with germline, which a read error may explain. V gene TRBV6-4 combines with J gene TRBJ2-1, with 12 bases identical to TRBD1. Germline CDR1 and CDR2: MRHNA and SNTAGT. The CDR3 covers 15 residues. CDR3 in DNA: TGTGCCAGCAGTGACTCCGGGACAGGGGGCGTAAAGAAAATCTTC. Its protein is CASSDSGTGGVKKIF.

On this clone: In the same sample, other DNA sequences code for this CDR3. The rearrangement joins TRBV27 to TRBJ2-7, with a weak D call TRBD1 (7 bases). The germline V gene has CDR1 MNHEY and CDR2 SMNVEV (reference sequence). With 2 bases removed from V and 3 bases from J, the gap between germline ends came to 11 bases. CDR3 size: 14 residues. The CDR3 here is CASSLGQGGYEQYF. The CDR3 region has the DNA TGTGCCAGCAGTTTAGGGCAGGGGGGCTACGAGCAGTACTTC.

CDR3 residues: CAWSRDTANYGYTF. CDR3 DNA sequence: TGTGCCTGGAGTCGGGACACAGCTAACTATGGCTACACCTTC. The chain uses TRBV30 and TRBJ1-2; possibly TRBD1 for D (6 bases). V shed 2 bases and J shed 0 bases, with 10 bases lying between them. CDR1 GTSNPN and CDR2 SVGIG come from the germline V gene (reference sequence). CDR3 length: 14 residues.

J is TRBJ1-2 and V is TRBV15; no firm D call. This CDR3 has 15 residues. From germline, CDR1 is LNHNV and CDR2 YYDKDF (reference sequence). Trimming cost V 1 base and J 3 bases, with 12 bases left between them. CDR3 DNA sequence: TGTGCCACCAGCAGAGCAGGCAACCCTTACTATGGCTACACCTTC. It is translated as CATSRAGNPYYGYTF.

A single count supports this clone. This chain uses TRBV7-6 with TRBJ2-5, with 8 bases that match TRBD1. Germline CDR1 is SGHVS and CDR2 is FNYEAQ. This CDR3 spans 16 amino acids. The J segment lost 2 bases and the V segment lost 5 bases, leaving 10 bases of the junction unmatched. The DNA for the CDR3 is TGTGCCAGCAGCCCGAACACAGGGGGACATCAAGAGACCCAGTACTTC. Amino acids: CASSPNTGGHQETQYF.

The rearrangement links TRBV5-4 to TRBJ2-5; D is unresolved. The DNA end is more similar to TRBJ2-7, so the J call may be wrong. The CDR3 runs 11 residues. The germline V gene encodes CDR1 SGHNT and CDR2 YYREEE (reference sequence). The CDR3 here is CASSSSYEQYF. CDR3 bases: TGTGCCAGCAGCTCTAGCTACGAGCAGTACTTC.